This T cell receptor (beta chain) was profiled in a study of vaccination and CD4 T cells after COVID-19 (dated by TCRdb to between 2021 and 2022). Study-level background: Every convalescent patient had a positive nasal swab PCR test for SARS-CoV-2, with mild disease in about nine patients and severe disease in one. The spike-specific CD4+ TCR repertoire was compared before and after mRNA vaccination in around ten COVID-19 convalescent patients and a handful of infection-naive healthy vaccine recipients. Post-vaccine blood samples were taken a median of 72 days after the second vaccine dose, with a range of roughly 13 to 250 days. Six males and four females were included in the convalescent cohort, with two Hispanic individuals, seven Caucasians, two Asians and one multiracial person represented. Control cultures used a CEFX viral epitope pool as positive control, an HIV-1 Nef peptide pool as negative control, or no peptide. Participants received two doses of either the Pfizer-BioNTech BNT162b2 vaccine (n=8) or the Moderna mRNA-1273 vaccine (n=2). A few convalescent patients were sampled both early after vaccination (day 14) and late after vaccination (days 161 to 241). Post-COVID blood samples were collected from convalescent patients a median of around 100 days after diagnosis, with a range of about 30 to 161 days. The cultures were stimulated with overlapping spike peptide pools from SARS-CoV-2 and from the common cold coronaviruses HCoV-NL63, HCoV-OC43 and HCoV-229E.

Study-wide conclusions, independent of this receptor: The median count of SARS-CoV-2-reactive clonotypes went up from 20 to 25 after infection to roughly 38 after vaccination, although the change was not significant. Only a relatively small number of convalescent patients were included in the study, and early timepoints following natural infection were not analyzed. Of the vaccine-specific clones found in convalescent patients, nearly all (304 of 307) were mono-reactive for SARS-CoV-2 spike instead of being cross-reactive with common cold coronaviruses. In convalescent patients, a median about 90% of post-vaccine SARS-CoV-2-reactive clones were detected only after vaccination, and vaccine-specific priming was suggested by this finding.

The method was PCR. DNA from cultured CD4+ T cells underwent TCR sequencing with the Oncomine TCR Beta short-read assay at the Johns Hopkins FTIC core. Genomic DNA was extracted from the cultured CD4+ T cells with the QIAamp micro DNA kit. The Oncomine TCR Beta libraries from cultured CD4+ T cells were pooled using unique dual indexes and then sequenced on an Illumina iSeq 100. In the paper's pipeline: Non-productive sequences were removed, and CDR3s not starting with C, not ending with F or W, or shorter than 7 amino acids were discarded. The MANAFEST web application identified antigen-specific clonotypes by comparing peptide-stimulated wells against reference wells and other culture wells. An FDR below 0.05, an odds ratio above 5, and a productive frequency above 0.1% in at least two of three replicate wells were required for clones to be considered positive. Clonotypes that were significantly expanded in both SARS-CoV-2 spike wells and at least one common cold coronavirus spike condition were defined as cross-reactive. CDR3 homology was assessed with Levenshtein distances (stringdist) and unrooted phylogenetic trees (ape) in R version 3.6.1. TCRdb reran the public reads through fastp at Q25 and MiXCR, keeping productive beta chains. CDR3 protein duplicates are merged, each entry listing the most common genes and DNA. Clone size and V and J calls follow TCRdb, not the original study. The sample table lists approximately 20,000 distinct CDR3 sequences, about 35% of them with a count of one. The ten largest account for around 8.6% of the sample.

Cut back by 5 bases and 0 bases, the V and J ends lie 10 bases apart. In the germline V gene, CDR1 corresponds to SGHVS and CDR2 to FNYEAQ. From the cysteine through the phenylalanine, the CDR3 covers 15 amino acids. Here the CDR3 DNA is all that survives: 45 bases in frame from base 1. The sample's time point label is to be understood as: late sampling 161 to 241 days after vaccination in three convalescent patients. The label giving this sample's treatment or condition can be read as: roughly 10-day PBMC culture with coronavirus spike peptide pools or control peptides (ViraFEST assay). To expand antigen-specific T cells with peptide pools and then pick out the expanded clonotypes through TCR sequencing, the study relied on the ViraFEST assay. The convalescent patients' positive SARS-CoV-2 PCR tests fell between March and December 2020, which was before the Alpha, Beta and Delta variants emerged in the United States. Each well held around 2 million PBMCs cultured in IMDM containing about 5% human AB serum and around 9.2 IU/ml IL-2, with 8.5 to 10 ug/ml peptide pools added. Half of the culture medium was replaced with fresh IL-2-containing medium on days 3 and 7. After around 11 days of culture, CD4+ T cells were isolated by negative selection with the EasySep CD4+ T cell isolation kit. Ficoll-Paque Plus gradient centrifugation was used to isolate PBMCs from whole blood, and the isolated PBMCs were then either used fresh or cryopreserved at -140C. Each culture condition was generally run in triplicate wells.

The sample holds one count of this clonotype. It has no known antigen specificity. No quality values exist for individual bases; no much larger clone is one base distant. One read alone makes for weak evidence. The sequence derives from a human donor who had recovered from COVID-19. The chain couples TRBV7-6 to TRBJ2-2; a tentative D call is TRBD1 (5 bases match). This material consisted of CD4+ T cells from blood, cultured in vitro, taken about 7 months after SARS-CoV-2 vaccination. The CDR3 protein sequence reads: CASSLRQTNTGELFF. The nucleotide sequence reads as follows: TGTGCCAGCAGCCTCAGACAGACGAACACCGGGGAGCTGTTTTTT.